This TCR beta chain was found in a study of shared clonotypes between healthy human individuals. Here immunoSEQ multiplex PCR was the method, and the copy in TCRdb shows in-frame clones only, minus some. The table records 1.6 million or so clones, about 98.5% of them present only once. Germline values: CDR1 SGHVS, CDR2 FQNEAQ. The CDR3 consists of 14 residues. Trimming removed 8 bases from V and 2 bases from J, with 16 bases in between. The V gene is TRBV7-8, the J gene TRBJ2-7; perhaps TRBD2 as D (6 bases). This clonotype was obtained from a man aged 30-40 years in good health. Specimen: naive CD4+ T cells sorted from blood. Indicated subset: CD45RA+ positively selected. The CDR3 sequence is CASAFRELTYEQYF. Here the CDR3 DNA reads TGTGCCAGCGCCTTTCGGGAGCTCACCTACGAGCAGTACTTC. The variable domain in full, completed from reference TRBV7-8 and TRBJ2-7, reads GAGVSQSPRYKVAKRGQDVALRCDPISGHVSLFWYQQALGQGPEFLTYFQNEAQLDKSGLPSDRFFAERPEGSVSTLKIQRTQQEDSAVYLCASAFRELTYEQYFGPGTRLTVT.